This T cell receptor (beta chain) was sequenced for a study of T cell repertoires in cytomegalovirus infection. Looking at the study overall: Indications came from public TCR beta signatures; they pointed to CMV infection and to a matching HLA type.

In the case of this clonotype: Its antigen is unknown.

The J segment lost 5 bases and the V segment lost 4 bases, leaving 8 bases of the junction unmatched. This CDR3 is 15 amino acids long. TCRdb reprocessed the reads via MiXCR and lists one record per CDR3 protein. The table has about a million distinct CDR3 sequences, about a third seen once. Study results and limitations: Of the TCR beta families, the public ones yielded a cumulative frequency that identified carriers of CMV plus the relevant HLA.

The sequence was collected from a human donor in good health (CMV status not recorded). Some clones in this sample may be carry-over from other donors' samples. The sample was cultured CD8+ T cells from PBMCs, taken from culture after CMV antigen stimulation. This chain uses TRBV12-3 or TRBV12-4 with TRBJ2-3; 8 bases match TRBD1. The CDR3 here is CASSSDRAVRDTQYF. In DNA form, the CDR3 reads TGTGCCAGCAGTTCGGACAGGGCGGTGAGAGATACGCAGTATTTT.